The next 9 T cell receptor beta chains were all read from a single sample in a study of technical replicates of blood from several donors. The table came from immunoSEQ multiplex PCR; TCRdb's copy has only in-frame clones and leaves some out. Of tens of thousands of clones detected, over 85% appear once; the ten largest clones hold about 0.35%. Input material: T cells isolated from PBMCs. The origin of the receptors is a human donor in good health.

The chain carries TRBV11-2 and TRBJ2-3; a weak D match, TRBD2 (5 bases). V shed 1 base and J shed 6 bases, with 11 bases lying between them. This CDR3 contains 14 residues. CDR1 and CDR2 from the germline V gene are SGHAT and FQNNGV. The CDR3 DNA is TGTGCCAGCAGCTTAGGGGCGGGTCCCGATACGCAGTATTTT. Protein product: CASSLGAGPDTQYF.

V is TRBV4-1 and J is TRBJ2-5, with TRBD2 matching 10 bases. The germline gives CDR1 MGHRA, CDR2 YSYEKL. The CDR3 is 18 residues long. V lost 4 bases to trimming and J lost 5 bases; unmatched junction nucleotides: 16. The CDR3 region is CASSLGGAGGPRLETQYF. The CDR3 DNA sequence: TGCGCCAGCAGCCTGGGGGGAGCGGGAGGGCCGAGATTGGAGACCCAGTACTTC.

The chain carries TRBV27 and TRBJ2-7, with a weak D call TRBD1 (6 bases). Germline V gene data show CDR1 as MNHEY and CDR2 as SMNVEV (reference sequence). The CDR3 extends over 16 amino acids. Trimming left V 4 bases short and J 3 bases short, with 19 bases between. The CDR3 nucleotides are TGTGCCAGCAGTTATGGAACAGGGTCCTTACTCTACGAGCAGTACTTC. Protein product: CASSYGTGSLLYEQYF.

This chain connects TRBV11-3 to TRBJ2-7, with a possible D match to TRBD2 (7 bases). The CDR3 extends over 15 amino acids. The V gene lost 5 bases and the J gene lost 5 bases, with 19 bases spanning the gap. Germline CDR1 reads SGHNT; CDR2 reads YENEEA. CDR3 protein: CASSPPLGGLNEQYF. In nucleotides, the CDR3 is TGTGCCAGCAGCCCGCCCTTGGGGGGGCTGAACGAGCAGTACTTC.

J is TRBJ2-7 and V is TRBV29-1; tentatively, D is TRBD2 (5 bases). Germline V CDR1 and CDR2: SQVTM, ANQGSEA. The CDR3 contains 12 residues. Trimming pared 3 bases from V and 1 base from J, leaving 7 bases between. DNA of the CDR3: TGCAGCGTTGAGGAGGCATCCTACGAGCAGTACTTC. It encodes CSVEEASYEQYF.

The chain carries TRBV14 and TRBJ2-1; 11 bases agree with TRBD2. V was clipped by 0 bases and J by 6 bases; unmatched bases: 19. CDR1 is SGHDN, CDR2 FVKESK, per germline. This CDR3 contains 21 residues. CDR3 coding DNA: TGTGCCAGCAGCCAAGACCTAGCGGGAGGTGGGTTGGGGGCAGCAATCAATGAGCAGTTCTTC. It encodes CASSQDLAGGGLGAAINEQFF.

V and J are TRBV6-1 and TRBJ1-3; D is perhaps TRBD1 (5 bases). CDR3 size: 16 residues. Germline V gives CDR1 MNHNS, CDR2 SASEGT. Trimming took 3 bases from V and 4 from J, leaving 16 bases between them. The CDR3 protein is CASSDYARVKGNTIYF. The DNA of the CDR3 is TGTGCCAGCAGTGATTATGCCAGGGTCAAAGGAAACACCATATATTTT.

V usage is TRBV7-9 and J usage is TRBJ1-5, with D perhaps TRBD1 (6 bases). With 5 bases removed from V and 3 bases from J, the gap between germline ends came to 11 bases. Germline V lookup: CDR1 SEHNR, CDR2 FQNEAQ (reference sequence). The CDR3 loop spans 14 amino acids. The CDR3 DNA sequence: TGTGCCAGCAGCCTCGACAGGTCCAATCAGCCCCAGCATTTT. It is translated as CASSLDRSNQPQHF.

The rearrangement links TRBV7-9 to TRBJ2-7, with D hard to call. From germline, CDR1 is SEHNR and CDR2 FQNEAQ (reference sequence). The CDR3 totals 14 residues. Trimming took 0 bases from V and 3 from J, leaving 9 bases between them. The CDR3 DNA reads TGTGCCAGCAGCTTAGCGGGCTCCAACTACGAGCAGTACTTC. Translation: CASSLAGSNYEQYF.